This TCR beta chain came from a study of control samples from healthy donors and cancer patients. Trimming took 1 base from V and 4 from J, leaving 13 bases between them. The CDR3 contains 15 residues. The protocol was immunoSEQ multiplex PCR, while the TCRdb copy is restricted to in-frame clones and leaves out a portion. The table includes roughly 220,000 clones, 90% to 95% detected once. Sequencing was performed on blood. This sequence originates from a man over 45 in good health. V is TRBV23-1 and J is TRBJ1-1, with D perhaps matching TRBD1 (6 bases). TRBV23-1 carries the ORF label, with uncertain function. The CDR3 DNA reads TGCGCCAGCAGTCAATTCGGGGGCAGGGGCACTGAAGCTTTCTTT. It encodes CASSQFGGRGTEAFF.